This entry lists 20 T cell receptor beta chains sequenced from one sample in a study of cytomegalovirus exposure and HLA in healthy donors. The PCR made use of 60 Vbeta and 13 Jbeta primers. Using immunoSEQ multiplex PCR, the repertoire was profiled, and TCRdb retains in-frame clones only, with some absent. Among 100,000 to 150,000 clones listed, roughly 80% were seen once. The material sequenced was PBMCs. These receptors all stem from a man in his late teens or twenties in good health and CMV-seropositive.

The chain couples TRBV7-9 to TRBJ1-3; D gene ambiguous. Germline CDR1 and CDR2: SEHNR and FQNEAQ (reference sequence). This CDR3 has 13 residues. V was clipped by 3 bases and J by 2 bases, with 5 bases between them. The CDR3 sequence: CASSFETGNTIYF. Written as DNA, the CDR3 is TGTGCCAGCAGCTTCGAGACTGGAAACACCATATATTTT.

The rearrangement joins TRBV5-1 to TRBJ2-1, with 8 bases identical to TRBD2. The CDR3 extends over 15 amino acids. Germline CDR1 SGHRS, CDR2 YFSETQ. Trimming cost V 0 bases and J 3 bases; bases outside gene matches: 2. The CDR3 DNA sequence: TGCGCCAGCAGCTTGGCAGCGGGGGTCTACAATGAGCAGTTCTTC. It is translated as CASSLAAGVYNEQFF.

The chain recombines TRBV7-6 with TRBJ2-5; TRBD2 is a possible D gene (5 bases). The V end lost 1 base, the J end lost 6 bases, and 12 bases lay between the germline ends. Germline V CDR1 and CDR2: SGHVS, FNYEAQ. The length of the CDR3 is 14 residues. For the CDR3, the DNA is TGTGCCAGCAGCTTAGGAGAGGGCGGACAGACCCAGTACTTC. Protein sequence: CASSLGEGGQTQYF.

The J gene is TRBJ1-2, the V gene TRBV29-1; no definite D call. The CDR3 is made up of 12 amino acids. Trimming removed 4 bases from V and 1 base from J, with 7 bases in between. Per the germline V gene, CDR1 is SQVTM and CDR2 is ANQGSEA. CDR3 sequence reads: CSVAASNYGYTF. As DNA, the CDR3 is TGCAGCGTTGCTGCCAGTAACTATGGCTACACCTTC.

The rearrangement links TRBV5-4 to TRBJ1-1, with a tentative D call TRBD1 (6 bases). The germline CDR1 and CDR2 sequences are SGHNT and YYREEE (reference sequence). The CDR3 sequence is 14 residues long. Trimming pared 4 bases from V and 0 bases from J, leaving 10 bases between. The CDR3 nucleotides are TGTGCCAGCAGCAGGACAGATTTGAACACTGAAGCTTTCTTT. Encoded protein: CASSRTDLNTEAFF.

The rearrangement joins TRBV27 to TRBJ2-1; D is ambiguous. CDR1 is MNHEY, CDR2 SMNVEV, per germline (reference sequence). Trimming took off 1 base at V and 8 bases at J, with 9 bases between the two ends. This CDR3 region has 13 residues. The CDR3, as DNA: TGTGCCAGCAGTTTATTCCTACGCGATGAGCAGTTCTTC. Amino acids: CASSLFLRDEQFF.

The chain carries TRBV6-5 and TRBJ2-7; unclear D gene. Germline V gene data show CDR1 as MNHEY and CDR2 as SVGAGI. Trimming left V 4 bases short and J 6 bases short, with 19 bases between. This CDR3 has 15 amino acids. CDR3 sequence (DNA): TGTGCCAGCAGTTTAACCCTTCCGCAGGCTGGCGAGCAGTACTTC. It yields the protein CASSLTLPQAGEQYF.

The chain carries TRBV6-5 and TRBJ2-2; 7 bases align to TRBD1. CDR3 length: 15 amino acids. CDR1 is MNHEY and CDR2 is SVGAGI in the germline V gene. Losses at the gene ends were 4 bases for V and 2 bases for J; bases not matched to a gene: 4. CDR3 residues: CASSSHRGNTGELFF. DNA for the CDR3: TGTGCCAGCAGTTCCCACAGGGGAAACACCGGGGAGCTGTTTTTT.

This sequence joins TRBV10-3 and TRBJ1-2; no clear D. V dropped 7 bases and J dropped 4 bases, with 13 bases sitting between them. CDR1 is ENHRY and CDR2 is SYGVKD in the germline V gene. This CDR3 is built from 13 residues. CDR3 nucleotide sequence: TGTGCCATCACGGGAGAGGGAGGCTATGGCTACACCTTC. Amino acid sequence: CAITGEGGYGYTF.

The genes are TRBV18 and TRBJ1-2; D not resolved. Looked up from germline, CDR1 is KGHSH and CDR2 is LQKENI. V shed 0 bases and J shed 2 bases, with 10 bases lying between them. The CDR3 spans 15 residues. CDR3 coding DNA: TGTGCCAGCTCACCACCGTCACAGCCAAACTATGGCTACACCTTC. Amino acids: CASSPPSQPNYGYTF.

This clone was seen once. This chain joins TRBV4-1 and TRBJ2-3; 7 bases match TRBD1. The CDR3 has 14 residues. From germline, CDR1 is MGHRA and CDR2 YSYEKL. The V and J ends lost 5 bases and 4 bases, in that order; junction bases with no gene match: 6. CDR3 sequence (DNA): TGCGCCAGCAGCAATCGACAGGGCCCAGATACGCAGTATTTT. As protein: CASSNRQGPDTQYF.

The J gene is TRBJ1-1, the V gene TRBV6-4; D is unclear. CDR3 length: 15 amino acids. The germline V gene has CDR1 MRHNA and CDR2 SNTAGT. Trimming took 6 bases from V and 0 from J, leaving 14 bases between them. CDR3 amino acids: CASREADKLNTEAFF. The CDR3, as DNA: TGTGCCAGCAGAGAAGCCGATAAATTGAACACTGAAGCTTTCTTT.

This clone turned up a few times. This chain uses TRBV6-5 with TRBJ2-7; D perhaps matches TRBD1 (5 bases). Germline lookup yields CDR1 MNHEY and CDR2 SVGAGI. Trimming took 8 bases from V and 3 from J, leaving 8 bases between them. The CDR3 contains 11 residues. The CDR3 sequence is CASSDSYEQYF. The CDR3 coding sequence is TGTGCCAGCTCCGACAGCTACGAGCAGTACTTC.

This clone was counted a few times. The chain has TRBV2 and TRBJ2-4; 7 bases align to TRBD2. Looked up from germline, CDR1 is SNHLY and CDR2 is FYNNEI. This CDR3 has 13 amino acids. V was clipped by 5 bases and J by 6 bases; unmatched bases: 4. The CDR3 spells CASSREAGNIQYF. CDR3 nucleotides: TGTGCCAGCAGTCGGGAGGCCGGAAACATTCAGTACTTC.

This clone turned up a few times. The chain links TRBV6-1 to TRBJ2-5, with 8 nucleotides matching TRBD1. The CDR3 is made up of 15 amino acids. J lost 5 bases, V lost 1 base, and 6 bases had no gene match. Germline assignment: CDR1 MNHNS and CDR2 SASEGT. The DNA of the CDR3 is TGTGCCAGCAGTGAAGGTTCAGGGGGCGCGGAGACCCAGTACTTC. This codes for CASSEGSGGAETQYF.

Regarding this clone: At one end, the junction sequence differs from germline, possibly due to a read error. This chain joins TRBV2 and TRBJ2-4, with a tentative D call TRBD2 (5 bases). The length of the CDR3 is 15 residues. In germline, CDR1 is SNHLY, CDR2 FYNNEI. The CDR3, as DNA: TGTGCCAGCAGTGAAGGGCCGAGGAGGCCTGGTATTCAGCACTTC. This gives the protein CASSEGPRRPGIQHF.

J is TRBJ2-7 and V is TRBV15; 12 bases fit TRBD1. The CDR3 contains 15 residues. Per germline, CDR1 LNHNV and CDR2 YYDKDF (reference sequence). The ends lost 5 bases at V and 5 bases at J; junction bases unmatched: 7. CDR3 sequence reads: CATSSPGTGGHEQYF. The CDR3 DNA follows: TGTGCCACCAGCTCCCCCGGGACAGGGGGCCACGAGCAGTACTTC.

In its sample, this clone was seen once. The chain has TRBV7-3 and TRBJ1-3, with no clear D. Germline CDR1 and CDR2: SGHTA and FQGTGA. This CDR3 comprises 13 residues. Between the trimmed V and J ends, which lost 0 bases and 8 bases, there was a span of 8 bases. The CDR3 is CASSLTREDTIYF. The CDR3 nucleotides are TGTGCCAGCAGCTTAACGAGAGAGGACACCATATATTTT.

The CDR3 reads CASGLVVLAGVSYEQYF. CDR3 DNA: TGTGCTAGTGGTTTGGTAGTACTAGCGGGGGTCTCCTACGAGCAGTACTTC. The chain combines TRBV12-5 with TRBJ2-7; 11 bases agree with TRBD2. Germline V gives CDR1 LGHNT, CDR2 FRNRAP. This CDR3 region has 17 residues. Trimming removed 0 bases from V and 0 bases from J; junction bases left unmatched: 4.

The chain recombines TRBV5-6 with TRBJ2-6; no clear D. The CDR3 totals 13 residues. Trimming shortened V by 2 bases and J by 3 bases, and 3 bases separated the two germline ends. The germline CDR1 and CDR2 sequences are SGHDT and YYEEEE. CDR3 sequence (DNA): TGTGCCAGCAGCTTCGGTGGGGCCAACGTCCTGACTTTC. This encodes CASSFGGANVLTF.